This T cell receptor (beta chain) was profiled in a study of T cells after yellow fever vaccination. V gave up 6 bases and J gave up 4 bases, with 19 bases separating them. Germline CDR1 reads DFQATT; CDR2 reads SNEGSKA (reference sequence). The CDR3 is 15 amino acids. Study-wide results and caveats: A faster peak, day 5 versus 15, was reached by the weaker secondary response. Contamination of FACS-sorted repertoires by abundant clonotypes from the bulk population could occur.

5'RACE template switching generated TCR cDNA, adding a universal primer site and UMIs. TCRdb re-called the 5' RACE reads through MiXCR, storing one row per CDR3 protein. The sample consists of over 35,000 distinct CDR3 sequences, around 6.4% of them appearing once. The chain carries TRBV20-1 and TRBJ2-1, with D possibly being TRBD2 (5 bases). This receptor was taken from a man aged 25-45 years who received the YFV17D yellow fever vaccine. Sequences were derived from PBMCs, either bulk or a sorted T-cell subset (CD4+, CD8+, memory, or dextramer-sorted; not recorded which), sampled 45 days after the yellow fever booster vaccination. The chain's CDR3 is CSAPPGGGVYNEQFF. CDR3 coding DNA: TGCAGTGCACCCCCTGGAGGTGGCGTTTACAATGAGCAGTTCTTC.